The next 2 T cell receptor beta chains were all read from a single sample in a study of patients and donors after allogeneic stem cell transplantation. A single record per CDR3 protein comes from TCRdb applying MiXCR to the RT-PCR reads. In the table there are around 160,000 distinct CDR3 sequences, 30% of which are singletons. The sequencing input was blood, either unsorted or a sorted T cell fraction (not recorded which). Receptor source: a human donor who was either an allogeneic HSCT recipient or a stem cell or donor lymphocyte infusion donor (not recorded which). It is not recorded whose cells these are; they may come from a transplant donor.

This clonotype showed up just a few times. V gene TRBV20-1 combines with J gene TRBJ2-7; 9 bases match TRBD2. Losses at the gene ends were 3 bases for V and 5 bases for J; bases not matched to a gene: 14. CDR1 is DFQATT, CDR2 SNEGSKA, per germline (reference sequence). The CDR3 is made up of 16 amino acids. The CDR3 is CSASSDLSGRSDEQYF. The CDR3 bases are TGCAGTGCTAGTTCTGATCTAAGCGGGAGGAGTGACGAGCAGTACTTC.

The chain carries TRBV19 and TRBJ1-4; unclear D gene. Trimming shortened V by 6 bases and J by 10 bases, and 12 bases separated the two germline ends. From germline, CDR1 is LNHDA and CDR2 SQIVND (reference sequence). The CDR3 has 12 amino acids. CDR3 loop: CASRPQGGKLFF. For the CDR3, the DNA is TGTGCCAGTAGACCACAAGGAGGAAAACTGTTTTTT. The variable domain in full, completed from reference TRBV19 and TRBJ1-4, reads DGGITQSPKYLFRKEGQNVTLSCEQNLNHDAMYWYRQDPGQGLRLIYYSQIVNDFQKGDIAEGYSVSREKKESFPLTVTSAQKNPTAFYLCASRPQGGKLFFGSGTQLSVL.